These 32 T cell receptor beta chains came from one sample sequenced in a study of OX40 agonist ivuxolimab in advanced cancers. Profiled with immunoSEQ multiplex PCR; TCRdb holds only in-frame clones, not every one. This sample has 85,000 to 100,000 clones, with just under 95% found just once. The material sequenced was CD4+ or CD8+ T cells sorted from blood, taken in a trial of the OX40 agonist ivuxolimab. The receptor source for this set is an adult with an advanced solid tumor such as melanoma, head and neck, liver or kidney cancer.

This clone has a single count. This chain connects TRBV2 to TRBJ2-2; D possibly uses TRBD1 or TRBD2 (5 bases each). Trimming cost V 2 bases and J 7 bases, with 11 bases left between them. The CDR3 has 14 residues. Germline values: CDR1 SNHLY, CDR2 FYNNEI. In nucleotides, the CDR3 is TGTGCCAGCAGTGAACGAGGGGTAGTCGGGGAGCTGTTTTTT. Translating it yields CASSERGVVGELFF.

The rearrangement uses TRBV9 and TRBJ1-3, with D possibly matching TRBD1 (6 bases). The CDR3 extends over 14 amino acids. V lost 3 bases and J lost 3, with 10 bases in between. The germline V gene encodes CDR1 SGDLS and CDR2 YYNGEE. The CDR3 spells CASSGRQDGNTIYF. The CDR3 DNA reads TGTGCCAGCAGCGGGAGACAGGATGGAAACACCATATATTTT.

The chain links TRBV1 to TRBJ1-1; TRBD1 was called by the table and not checked on the DNA. TRBV1 constitutes a pseudogene. The CDR3 has 15 amino acids. CDR3 sequence: CTSSSPDRKITEAFF. The CDR3 DNA sequence: TGCACCAGCAGCTCGCCGGACAGAAAAATCACTGAAGCTTTCTTT.

V and J are TRBV28 and TRBJ1-5; D is unclear. The CDR3 covers 13 residues. The germline V gene encodes CDR1 MDHEN and CDR2 SYDVKM. V lost 7 bases and J lost 5, with 12 bases in between. CDR3 sequence (DNA): TGTGCCAGCACTGACACCCCTTATCAGCCCCAGCATTTT. This translates into CASTDTPYQPQHF.

V usage is TRBV28 and J usage is TRBJ2-4; TRBD1 agrees at 10 bases. CDR3 size: 13 residues. The ends lost 6 bases at V and 8 bases at J; junction bases unmatched: 4. The germline gives CDR1 MDHEN, CDR2 SYDVKM. Written as DNA, the CDR3 is TGTGCCAGCAGCCCTGGACAGGGGGACATTCAGTACTTC. This encodes CASSPGQGDIQYF.

V usage is TRBV28 and J usage is TRBJ1-1; perhaps TRBD1 as D (6 bases). V gave up 4 bases and J gave up 3 bases, with 15 bases separating them. Germline CDR1 is MDHEN and CDR2 is SYDVKM. The CDR3 is 15 amino acids. In DNA, the CDR3 is TGTGCCAGCAGTTCTGCTCCAACAGGGCACACTGAAGCTTTCTTT. This sequence encodes CASSSAPTGHTEAFF.

The chain employs TRBV2 and TRBJ2-1, with 11 positions matching TRBD1. Germline V gives CDR1 SNHLY, CDR2 FYNNEI. With 8 bases clipped from V and 2 bases from J, the junction kept 2 bases outside the gene matches. The length of the CDR3 is 14 residues. CDR3 in DNA: TGTGCCAGCTCGGGACAGGGGGCCTACAATGAGCAGTTCTTC. As protein: CASSGQGAYNEQFF.

V and J are TRBV5-1 and TRBJ1-1; the match to TRBD1 covers 9 bases. This CDR3 has 12 amino acids. The ends lost 2 bases at V and 8 bases at J; junction bases unmatched: 1. CDR1 and CDR2 (germline): SGHRS, YFSETQ. The DNA of the CDR3 is TGCGCCAGCAGCTTAGGGACAGGGGAAGCTTTCTTT. It codes for CASSLGTGEAFF.

The V gene is TRBV25-1, the J gene TRBJ1-6; TRBD1 aligns across 7 bases. Per germline, CDR1 MGHDK and CDR2 SYGVNS. The CDR3 extends over 15 amino acids. Trimming removed 6 bases from V and 7 bases from J; junction bases left unmatched: 9. CDR3 in amino acids: CASRGAGQTNSPLHF. DNA for the CDR3: TGTGCCAGCAGGGGAGCGGGACAGACCAATTCACCCCTCCACTTT.

The V gene is TRBV7-3, the J gene TRBJ2-1; D not certain. The germline V gene encodes CDR1 SGHTA and CDR2 FQGTGA. Trimming removed 3 bases at V and 0 bases at J, with 6 bases between. The CDR3 consists of 14 residues. The CDR3 spells CASSLGNSYNEQFF. CDR3 nucleotide sequence: TGTGCCAGCAGCTTGGGCAACTCCTACAATGAGCAGTTCTTC.

This chain uses TRBV30 with TRBJ1-1, with a possible D match to TRBD1 (5 bases). The CDR3 has 14 amino acids. CDR1 is GTSNPN and CDR2 is SVGIG in the germline V gene (reference sequence). The germline V and J ends were trimmed by 3 bases and 2 bases, with 13 bases remaining between them. In DNA form, the CDR3 reads TGTGCCTGGAGCGCCGGGACGGAAAACACTGAAGCTTTCTTT. This encodes CAWSAGTENTEAFF.

V usage is TRBV28 and J usage is TRBJ2-3, with D maybe TRBD2 (5 bases). CDR3 length: 15 residues. V dropped 3 bases and J dropped 1 base, with 11 bases sitting between them. The germline CDR1 and CDR2 sequences are MDHEN and SYDVKM. The CDR3 sequence is CASSFEGFGTDTQYF. CDR3 DNA: TGTGCCAGCAGTTTTGAGGGCTTCGGCACAGATACGCAGTATTTT.

This chain connects TRBV2 to TRBJ1-5; no reliable D call. Germline-derived CDR1 and CDR2 are SNHLY and FYNNEI. V was clipped by 3 bases and J by 7 bases, with 10 bases between them. The CDR3 covers 13 residues. The CDR3 loop is CASSESGVQPQHF. The CDR3 coding sequence is TGTGCCAGCAGTGAGTCCGGGGTGCAGCCCCAGCATTTT.

The chain joins TRBV7-3 to TRBJ1-1; D is unresolved. Germline loops: CDR1 SGHTA, CDR2 FQGTGA. The V and J ends lost 3 bases and 4 bases respectively, with 9 bases between them. This CDR3 is 13 amino acids long. The CDR3 protein is CASSLGGGTEAFF. Written as DNA, the CDR3 is TGTGCCAGCAGCTTGGGCGGAGGCACTGAAGCTTTCTTT.

The chain employs TRBV11-1 and TRBJ1-1; no definite D call. The V gene's germline CDR1 is SGHAT and CDR2 FQDESV (reference sequence). This CDR3 has 14 amino acids. V lost 5 bases to trimming and J lost 1 base, with 11 bases between them. CDR3 sequence reads: CASSPVRGNTEAFF. As DNA, the CDR3 is TGTGCCAGCAGCCCTGTCCGGGGGAACACTGAAGCTTTCTTT.

This sequence joins TRBV19 and TRBJ1-6; D uncertain. The ends were cut back, 7 bases at V and 1 base at J, with 11 bases in the middle. Germline V CDR1 and CDR2: LNHDA, SQIVND (reference sequence). The CDR3 is 15 amino acids. Written as DNA, the CDR3 is TGTGCCAGTAATTCCCGGGTGTCCTATAATTCACCCCTCCACTTT. Translation gives CASNSRVSYNSPLHF.

The genes are TRBV5-8 and TRBJ1-3, with no clear D. V gave up 0 bases and J gave up 4 bases, with 11 bases separating them. The CDR3 contains 15 residues. Germline V gives CDR1 SGHTS, CDR2 YDEGEE. CDR3 in DNA: TGTGCCAGCAGCTTGGGTCTCCTGCTAGGAAACACCATATATTTT. This encodes CASSLGLLLGNTIYF.

This sequence joins TRBV21-1 and TRBJ2-3; the D call TRBD1 from the table was never checked on the DNA. TRBV21-1 is reported as a pseudogene. The CDR3 is 18 amino acids. CDR3 loop: CASSKAWAGGPPEDTQYF. CDR3 bases: TGTGCCAGCAGCAAAGCCTGGGCAGGGGGCCCCCCGGAGGATACGCAGTATTTT.

CDR3 amino acids: CASSIGLTDTQYF. Written as DNA, the CDR3 is TGTGCCAGTAGTATTGGGCTCACAGATACGCAGTATTTT. The gene calls are TRBV19 and TRBJ2-3; D gene uncertain. The CDR3 spans 13 residues. With 3 bases removed from V and 2 bases from J, the gap between germline ends came to 6 bases. From germline, CDR1 is LNHDA and CDR2 SQIVND (reference sequence).

The rearrangement links TRBV28 to TRBJ2-2, with 7 bases identical to TRBD1. CDR1 is MDHEN and CDR2 is SYDVKM in the germline V gene. The trim removed 3 bases at V and 1 base at J, leaving 2 bases unmatched. The CDR3 loop spans 15 amino acids. In DNA, the CDR3 is TGTGCCAGCAGTTTCTGGGACAGGAACACCGGGGAGCTGTTTTTT. Translating it yields CASSFWDRNTGELFF.

This chain links TRBV5-1 with TRBJ2-7, with 8 bases aligning to TRBD2. Germline V gene data show CDR1 as SGHRS and CDR2 as YFSETQ. V dropped 4 bases and J dropped 1; count of bases not matched to a gene: 7. The CDR3 is made up of 15 amino acids. In nucleotides, the CDR3 is TGCGCCAGCAGCCCGGGACTAGTTTATTCCTACGAGCAGTACTTC. It yields the protein CASSPGLVYSYEQYF.

J is TRBJ2-3 and V is TRBV2; the D is unclear. The CDR3 extends over 11 amino acids. Trimming took 3 bases from V and 7 from J, leaving 5 bases between them. The germline gives CDR1 SNHLY, CDR2 FYNNEI. The CDR3 region is CASSDLNTQYF. Here the CDR3 DNA reads TGTGCCAGCAGTGATCTGAATACGCAGTATTTT.

This clone was seen a handful of times. The chain recombines TRBV6-1 with TRBJ1-2; 8 bases agree with TRBD1. The germline V gene has CDR1 MNHNS and CDR2 SASEGT. The CDR3 extends over 13 amino acids. Trimming removed 5 bases from V and 6 bases from J; junction bases left unmatched: 5. CDR3 loop: CASSQQGGNGYTF. DNA of the CDR3: TGTGCCAGCAGTCAACAGGGGGGTAATGGCTACACCTTC.

The chain uses TRBV9 and TRBJ1-6; no definite D call. CDR3 size: 13 residues. Between the trimmed V and J ends, which lost 3 bases and 8 bases, there was a span of 9 bases. Germline CDR1 is SGDLS and CDR2 is YYNGEE. The CDR3 loop reads CASSGSNDSPLHF. The CDR3 DNA follows: TGTGCCAGCAGCGGGTCGAATGATTCACCCCTCCACTTT. The full variable domain, its missing parts supplied by reference TRBV9 and TRBJ1-6, is DSGVTQTPKHLITATGQRVTLRCSPRSGDLSVYWYQQSLDQGLQFLIQYYNGEERAKGNILERFSAQQFPDLHSELNLSSLELGDSALYFCASSGSNDSPLHFGNGTRLTVT.

The chain employs TRBV6-5 and TRBJ2-3; D may be TRBD2 (6 bases). The germline V gene encodes CDR1 MNHEY and CDR2 SVGAGI. V lost 5 bases, J lost 0 bases, and 9 bases lay in between. CDR3 length: 14 residues. The CDR3 here is CASSPSGSTDTQYF. The CDR3 nucleotides are TGTGCCAGCAGTCCCAGCGGGAGCACAGATACGCAGTATTTT.

The chain combines TRBV4-1 with TRBJ1-5; 9 bases fit TRBD1. Trimming cost V 3 bases and J 3 bases; bases outside gene matches: 12. This CDR3 contains 18 residues. Germline V CDR1 and CDR2: MGHRA, YSYEKL. CDR3 protein: CASSQGGQGEDSNQPQHF. CDR3 bases: TGCGCCAGCAGCCAGGGGGGACAGGGAGAAGATTCCAATCAGCCCCAGCATTTT.

The rearrangement joins TRBV5-8 to TRBJ2-3, with D unresolved. The V gene's germline CDR1 is SGHTS and CDR2 YDEGEE. This CDR3 has 13 amino acids. Deletions cut 5 bases from V and 1 base from J, with 8 bases between. The CDR3 nucleotides are TGTGCCAGCAGACGGTCGGGCACAGATACGCAGTATTTT. Its protein is CASRRSGTDTQYF.

The rearrangement links TRBV5-4 to TRBJ2-4; D is possibly TRBD2 (6 bases). Per germline, CDR1 SGHNT and CDR2 YYREEE (reference sequence). This CDR3 spans 15 amino acids. V lost 4 bases and J 8 bases, leaving 19 bases between the germline ends. The CDR3 sequence: CASSPTTLREDIQYF. DNA for the CDR3: TGTGCCAGCAGCCCCACAACACTCAGGGAGGACATTCAGTACTTC. Based on the CDR3 plus reference TRBV5-4 and TRBJ2-4, the full variable domain is ETGVTQSPTHLIKTRGQQVTLRCSSQSGHNTVSWYQQALGQGPQFIFQYYREEENGRGNFPPRFSGLQFPNYSSELNVNALELDDSALYLCASSPTTLREDIQYFGAGTRLSVL.

The chain couples TRBV15 to TRBJ2-1, with 8 positions matching TRBD2. The CDR3 covers 17 residues. Per germline, CDR1 LNHNV and CDR2 YYDKDF (reference sequence). Losses at the gene ends were 0 bases for V and 3 bases for J; bases not matched to a gene: 7. The CDR3 here is CATSREPGTSYYNEQFF. As DNA, the CDR3 is TGTGCCACCAGCAGAGAGCCCGGGACTAGTTACTACAATGAGCAGTTCTTC.

The gene calls are TRBV5-1 and TRBJ1-2; a weak D match, TRBD1 (5 bases). The CDR3 length is 13 residues. The germline V and J ends were trimmed by 0 bases and 3 bases, with 6 bases remaining between them. The V gene's germline CDR1 is SGHRS and CDR2 YFSETQ. Written as DNA, the CDR3 is TGCGCCAGCAGCTTGGCGGGGGACTATGGCTACACCTTC. Amino acid sequence: CASSLAGDYGYTF.

The chain links TRBV10-1 to TRBJ1-5; D possibly corresponds to TRBD1 (5 bases). Looked up from germline, CDR1 is WNHNN and CDR2 is SYGVQD (reference sequence). V lost 4 bases, J lost 1 base, and 5 bases lay in between. The CDR3 runs to 13 residues. Here the CDR3 reads CASSGQSNQPQHF. DNA of the CDR3: TGCGCCAGCAGTGGACAGAGCAATCAGCCCCAGCATTTT.

J is TRBJ2-7 and V is TRBV6-6, with a weak D call TRBD2 (5 bases). Trimming took 4 bases from V and 0 from J, leaving 10 bases between them. Germline lookup yields CDR1 MNHNY and CDR2 SVGAGI (reference sequence). The CDR3 totals 14 residues. The CDR3 here is CASSSPGNSYEQYF. CDR3 coding DNA: TGTGCCAGCAGTTCCCCGGGAAACTCCTACGAGCAGTACTTC.